The present T cell receptor (beta chain) was sequenced within a study of beta chain features in type 1 diabetes. Study results and caveats: The naive, central memory and Treg TCRB repertoires showed an apparent similarity that was greater among patients than among healthy donors.

In this sample, this clone turned up a few times. The antigen remains undetermined. Germline V gene data show CDR1 as SGHDT and CDR2 as YYEEEE. V gave up 0 bases and J gave up 0 bases, with 12 bases separating them. This CDR3 has 16 amino acids. Reverse transcribing all isolated RNA meant expressed TCRB transcripts were sequenced. This table comes from immunoSEQ multiplex PCR, and its TCRdb copy is limited to in-frame clones, with some not included. The sample shows about 180,000 clones, around an eighth of them seen only once. Sequencing used central memory CD4+ T cells from blood. The TCR was taken from a woman in her late teens or twenties in good health. The genes are TRBV5-6 and TRBJ1-1; D remains unclear. CDR3: CASSLEAGNVNTEAFF. The CDR3 bases are TGTGCCAGCAGCTTGGAAGCAGGTAACGTGAACACTGAAGCTTTCTTT.